This passage covers 31 T cell receptor beta chains from one sample sequenced in a study of cytomegalovirus exposure and HLA in healthy donors. The PCR had 60 Vbeta and 13 Jbeta primers. The method was immunoSEQ multiplex PCR; TCRdb's version includes in-frame clones alone and lacks a portion of them. Among more than 90,000 clones listed, 65% to 75% were seen once. Specimen: PBMCs. The receptors shown here come from a woman between 45 and 60 years old in good health and CMV-seropositive.

The chain links TRBV7-2 to TRBJ1-6; tentatively, D is TRBD1 (6 bases). Germline V CDR1 and CDR2: SGHTA, FQGNSA. V was shortened by 7 bases and J by 9 bases, with 13 bases between the two germline ends. CDR3 length equals 13 residues. CDR3 loop: CASMRGSGSPLHF. CDR3 DNA sequence: TGTGCCAGCATGAGGGGGTCTGGTTCACCCCTCCACTTT.

The V and J genes are TRBV2 and TRBJ2-1; no definite D call. The CDR3 has 11 residues. The germline V and J ends were trimmed by 6 bases and 5 bases, with 5 bases remaining between them. Germline values: CDR1 SNHLY, CDR2 FYNNEI. The CDR3 DNA sequence: TGTGCCAGCAGCATAGACAATGAGCAGTTCTTC. Protein sequence: CASSIDNEQFF. Using reference TRBV2 and TRBJ2-1 for the parts outside the CDR3, the full variable domain is EPEVTQTPSHQVTQMGQEVILRCVPISNHLYFYWYRQILGQKVEFLVSFYNNEISEKSEIFDDQFSVERPDGSNFTLKIRSTKLEDSAMYFCASSIDNEQFFGPGTRLTVL.

The chain links TRBV9 to TRBJ2-1; 11 bases are shared with TRBD2. CDR1 is SGDLS and CDR2 is YYNGEE in the germline V gene. The V segment lost 3 bases and the J segment 5 bases; nucleotides outside the gene matches: 7. CDR3 length: 16 residues. As DNA, the CDR3 is TGTGCCAGCAGCGCCGTAGCGGGAGGGGTCCACAATGAGCAGTTCTTC. Protein: CASSAVAGGVHNEQFF.

The chain combines TRBV7-6 with TRBJ2-1; D remains ambiguous. CDR3 length: 11 amino acids. V lost 2 bases and J 8 bases, leaving 4 bases between the germline ends. Germline loops: CDR1 SGHVS, CDR2 FNYEAQ. The CDR3 bases are TGTGCCAGCAGCTTATCCGATGAGCAGTTCTTC. Translated: CASSLSDEQFF.

The V and J genes are TRBV29-1 and TRBJ1-1; weak D call: TRBD1 (6 bases). The germline gives CDR1 SQVTM, CDR2 ANQGSEA. CDR3 size: 11 residues. The V gene lost 6 bases and the J gene lost 5 bases, with 10 bases spanning the gap. CDR3 nucleotides: TGCAGCGTCTCGAGGGGGACTGAAGCTTTCTTT. Its translation is CSVSRGTEAFF.

This clone was found once. The chain employs TRBV5-1 and TRBJ1-1; a possible D gene is TRBD1 (5 bases). CDR1 is SGHRS and CDR2 is YFSETQ in the germline V gene. The CDR3 contains 16 residues. V was cut by 0 bases and J by 0 bases, with 12 bases left in between. The CDR3 DNA follows: TGCGCCAGCAGCTTGGATGCAGGGATAATGAACACTGAAGCTTTCTTT. Protein product: CASSLDAGIMNTEAFF.

DNA for the CDR3: TGTGCCATCAGTGAGTCCCCCAGGGGAGGGACTGAAGCTTTCTTT. It is translated as CAISESPRGGTEAFF. V gene TRBV10-3 combines with J gene TRBJ1-1, with D tentatively TRBD1 (6 bases). This CDR3 contains 15 residues. V lost 0 bases and J lost 5, with 13 bases in between. Germline-derived CDR1 and CDR2 are ENHRY and SYGVKD.

The table lists this clone with a count of one. Written as DNA, the CDR3 is TGTGCCAGCATGAATGCAGGCTCTGAAAAACTGTTTTTT. Protein product: CASMNAGSEKLFF. The V call is TRBV28, the J call TRBJ1-4; no definite D call. The CDR3 has 13 amino acids. Between the trimmed V and J ends, which lost 7 bases and 7 bases, there was a span of 13 bases. In germline, CDR1 is MDHEN, CDR2 SYDVKM.

The chain employs TRBV28 and TRBJ1-5; TRBD1 aligns across 7 bases. With 5 bases clipped from V and 1 base from J, the junction kept 14 bases outside the gene matches. This CDR3 comprises 18 residues. Germline CDR1 and CDR2: MDHEN and SYDVKM. The CDR3 loop is CASSPPPGGRWSNQPQHF. CDR3 in DNA: TGTGCCAGCAGTCCCCCCCCAGGGGGAAGGTGGAGCAATCAGCCCCAGCATTTT.

The V and J genes are TRBV28 and TRBJ1-4, with TRBD1 matching over 8 bases. This CDR3 spans 15 amino acids. After removal of 1 base from V and 4 bases from J, the junction contained 2 bases not matched to a gene. The V gene's germline CDR1 is MDHEN and CDR2 SYDVKM. The CDR3 loop is CASSLFGQGNEKLFF. DNA for the CDR3: TGTGCCAGCAGTTTATTTGGACAGGGTAATGAAAAACTGTTTTTT.

V usage is TRBV27 and J usage is TRBJ2-7; the match to TRBD1 covers 9 bases. There are 15 residues in the CDR3. V gave up 6 bases and J gave up 0 bases; unmatched junction bases: 6. The germline gives CDR1 MNHEY, CDR2 SMNVEV (reference sequence). In DNA, the CDR3 is TGTGCCAGCAGGAAGCCGGGACAGGGCTCCTACGAGCAGTACTTC. Encoded protein: CASRKPGQGSYEQYF.

The J gene is TRBJ1-2, the V gene TRBV5-1; D perhaps matches TRBD1 (6 bases). This CDR3 is 16 amino acids long. Looked up from germline, CDR1 is SGHRS and CDR2 is YFSETQ. Trimming removed 3 bases at V and 7 bases at J, with 22 bases between. This CDR3 reads CASSYNDPQGSGGYTF. Written as DNA, the CDR3 is TGCGCCAGCAGCTATAACGATCCACAGGGTAGTGGTGGCTACACCTTC.

The V gene is TRBV7-2, the J gene TRBJ1-4; 7 bases fit TRBD1. This CDR3 is built from 14 residues. CDR1 and CDR2 (germline): SGHTA, FQGNSA. The junction had 4 bases not matched to a gene; V was cut back by 5 bases and J by 4 bases. The CDR3 DNA reads as TGTGCCAGCAGCACCGGGACAGATAATGAAAAACTGTTTTTT. It is translated as CASSTGTDNEKLFF. Variable domain in full (rest from reference TRBV7-2 and TRBJ1-4): GAGVSQSPSNKVTEKGKDVELRCDPISGHTALYWYRQSLGQGLEFLIYFQGNSAPDKSGLPSDRFSAERTGGSVSTLTIQRTQQEDSAVYLCASSTGTDNEKLFFGSGTQLSVL.

V and J are TRBV5-1 and TRBJ2-1; perhaps TRBD1 as D (5 bases). Trimming removed 0 bases at V and 4 bases at J, with 11 bases between. The CDR3 is made up of 15 amino acids. In germline, CDR1 is SGHRS, CDR2 YFSETQ. The CDR3 nucleotides read TGCGCCAGCAGCTTGGTGGCAGGGCAATACAATGAGCAGTTCTTC. Protein sequence: CASSLVAGQYNEQFF.

In its sample, this clone was seen a few times. V and J are TRBV6-5 and TRBJ1-1; no reliable D call. The CDR3 is 15 residues long. Germline CDR1 is MNHEY and CDR2 is SVGAGI. V was shortened by 0 bases and J by 1 base, with 9 bases between the two germline ends. This CDR3 is CASSYSSERNTEAFF. CDR3 coding DNA: TGTGCCAGCAGTTACTCCTCGGAGCGGAACACTGAAGCTTTCTTT.

The V gene is TRBV5-1, the J gene TRBJ2-1, with D maybe TRBD2 (5 bases). V lost 2 bases to trimming and J lost 4 bases, with 10 bases between them. The CDR3 covers 14 residues. CDR1 is SGHRS, CDR2 YFSETQ, per germline. In nucleotides, the CDR3 is TGCGCCAGCAGCTTTGAGGGAGCTTACAATGAGCAGTTCTTC. Protein product: CASSFEGAYNEQFF.

The chain has TRBV19 and TRBJ1-5, with 8 bases aligning to TRBD1. V lost 5 bases and J lost 5; bases outside the gene matches: 8. Germline V gene lookup returns CDR1 LNHDA and CDR2 SQIVND (reference sequence). This CDR3 has 15 amino acids. The CDR3 DNA follows: TGTGCCAGTAGTCCAGGACAGGGATTTTATCAGCCCCAGCATTTT. Protein sequence: CASSPGQGFYQPQHF.

The V gene is TRBV28, the J gene TRBJ2-7; TRBD1 matches 11 bases. Germline loops: CDR1 MDHEN, CDR2 SYDVKM. CDR3 length: 15 amino acids. Germline trimming cut 4 bases from V and 5 bases from J; bases unmatched to any gene: 7. The CDR3 loop reads CASSSRDRGFHEQYF. In DNA, the CDR3 is TGTGCCAGCAGTTCCCGGGACAGGGGGTTCCACGAGCAGTACTTC. Drawing the rest from reference TRBV28 and TRBJ2-7, the complete variable domain is DVKVTQSSRYLVKRTGEKVFLECVQDMDHENMFWYRQDPGLGLRLIYFSYDVKMKEKGDIPEGYSVSREKKERFSLILESASTNQTSMYLCASSSRDRGFHEQYFGPGTRLTVT.

This clone was detected only a few times. Within the sample, other DNA sequences also encode this same CDR3. The chain links TRBV10-3 to TRBJ1-1; D perhaps matches TRBD1 (5 bases). Germline V gene lookup returns CDR1 ENHRY and CDR2 SYGVKD. V lost 3 bases and J lost 1, with 9 bases in between. CDR3 length equals 14 residues. The DNA for the CDR3 is TGTGCCATCAGTGATGGGCAGGGGAACACTGAAGCTTTCTTT. This codes for CAISDGQGNTEAFF.

The gene calls are TRBV19 and TRBJ2-5; 10 bases are shared with TRBD2. Germline V gene lookup returns CDR1 LNHDA and CDR2 SQIVND (reference sequence). The length of the CDR3 is 13 residues. Unmatched junction bases numbered 4, after V lost 7 bases and J lost 5 bases. The CDR3 DNA is TGTGCCAGTAAGCGGGGGGGCCAGGAGACCCAGTACTTC. This codes for CASKRGGQETQYF.

The V and J genes are TRBV7-8 and TRBJ1-1, with 8 nucleotides matching TRBD1. This CDR3 region has 14 residues. CDR1 is SGHVS, CDR2 FQNEAQ, per germline. V was clipped by 5 bases and J by 3 bases; unmatched bases: 5. In DNA form, the CDR3 reads TGTGCCAGCAGCACACAGGGGGGGGACACTGAAGCTTTCTTT. This codes for CASSTQGGDTEAFF.

This clone was seen more than once but under ten times. The chain uses TRBV7-2 and TRBJ1-1; the D gene is possibly TRBD1 (6 bases). The V gene lost 1 base and the J gene lost 6 bases, with 15 bases spanning the gap. Germline V gives CDR1 SGHTA, CDR2 FQGNSA. The CDR3 runs to 15 residues. The CDR3 protein is CASSLGYREEAEAFF. CDR3 nucleotides: TGTGCCAGCAGCTTAGGGTACAGGGAAGAGGCTGAAGCTTTCTTT.

The genes are TRBV7-8 and TRBJ2-5, with a weak D call TRBD1 (6 bases). Trimming stripped 3 bases from V and 11 bases from J, with 25 bases between. CDR1 is SGHVS, CDR2 FQNEAQ, per germline. The CDR3 is made up of 16 amino acids. This chain's CDR3 is CASSFSSHRELGEQYF. The CDR3 DNA reads as TGTGCCAGCAGCTTTAGCTCTCACAGGGAGCTGGGGGAGCAGTACTTC.

V gene TRBV30 combines with J gene TRBJ1-2; TRBD1 matches 8 bases. J was trimmed by 5 bases and V by 0 bases; bases with no gene match: 2. Germline CDR1 GTSNPN, CDR2 SVGIG (reference sequence). The CDR3 totals 13 residues. CDR3 bases: TGTGCCTGGAGTGTAGACAGGGGTTATGGCTACACCTTC. It yields the protein CAWSVDRGYGYTF.

The rearrangement uses TRBV5-1 and TRBJ2-2; D call uncertain. The CDR3 is made up of 14 amino acids. CDR1 is SGHRS, CDR2 YFSETQ, per germline. Between the trimmed V and J ends, which lost 5 bases and 6 bases, there was a span of 14 bases. CDR3 in amino acids: CASSLTQTAGELFF. CDR3 in DNA: TGCGCCAGCAGTTTAACACAGACGGCCGGGGAGCTGTTTTTT.

J is TRBJ1-6 and V is TRBV10-2, with 9 bases that match TRBD1. The CDR3 has 15 residues. The V and J ends lost 2 bases and 7 bases, in that order; junction bases with no gene match: 3. CDR1 and CDR2 from the germline V gene are WSHSY and SAAADI. CDR3 in DNA: TGCGCCAGCAGTGAGCCGGGACAGGGAAATTCACCCCTCCACTTT. Amino acid sequence: CASSEPGQGNSPLHF.

The chain is built from TRBV7-9 and TRBJ2-3, with 7 bases aligning to TRBD2. Germline V gene lookup returns CDR1 SEHNR and CDR2 FQNEAQ (reference sequence). The V gene end was trimmed by 5 bases and the J gene end by 1 base; junction bases not matched to a gene: 9. The CDR3 covers 16 residues. Written as DNA, the CDR3 is TGTGCCAGCAGCCGTGACGGACTAGATGGCACAGATACGCAGTATTTT. It is translated as CASSRDGLDGTDTQYF.

The gene calls are TRBV30 and TRBJ1-3; weak D call: TRBD1 (6 bases). The V end lost 2 bases, the J end lost 0 bases, and 11 bases lay between the germline ends. Germline V CDR1 and CDR2: GTSNPN, SVGIG (reference sequence). CDR3 length equals 15 residues. The CDR3 loop reads CAWSLGHSSGNTIYF. DNA of the CDR3: TGTGCCTGGAGTTTGGGACACAGCTCTGGAAACACCATATATTTT.

This chain connects TRBV19 to TRBJ1-5, with 8 bases aligning to TRBD1. Germline lookup yields CDR1 LNHDA and CDR2 SQIVND (reference sequence). With V trimmed by 7 bases and J by 0 bases, 14 bases remained unmatched. The CDR3 loop spans 18 amino acids. For the CDR3, the DNA is TGTGCCAGTAATAATCCGGGACAGGTCCGCTATAGCAATCAGCCCCAGCATTTT. Its translation is CASNNPGQVRYSNQPQHF.

The chain combines TRBV18 with TRBJ2-2; D call uncertain. This CDR3 is 15 amino acids long. In germline, CDR1 is KGHSH, CDR2 LQKENI. Trimming took 3 bases from V and 0 from J, leaving 8 bases between them. For the CDR3, the DNA is TGTGCCAGCTCACCGGTAACAGCGAACACCGGGGAGCTGTTTTTT. Protein product: CASSPVTANTGELFF.

In DNA, the CDR3 is TGTGCCAGCAGCTTTGGGGGGGTTCGAGCCTACGAGCAGTACTTC. This sequence encodes CASSFGGVRAYEQYF. This rearrangement joins TRBV7-2 to TRBJ2-7, with TRBD2 identical over 7 bases. J gave up 2 bases and V 3 bases, and 7 bases lay outside the gene matches. The CDR3 has 15 residues. From germline, CDR1 is SGHTA and CDR2 FQGNSA.